The following is a T cell receptor beta chain sequence with its context. Antigen unknown. This sample was included in a study of glioma-infiltrating T cells after dendritic cell vaccination. CDR1 SGDLS and CDR2 YYNGEE come from the germline V gene. The V end was cut by 0 bases, the J end by 8 bases, with 14 bases between. The CDR3 runs 15 residues. Study outcomes and limitations: Only a small number of patients had complete blood and tumor samples. Estimated pretreatment TIL content predicted outcome after dendritic cell vaccination.

The primer mix had 60 V beta and 13 J beta primers. Profiled with immunoSEQ multiplex PCR; TCRdb holds only in-frame clones, not every one. This sample has about 99,000 clones, with about 85% found just once. Time point in this sample: after dendritic cell vaccination, including at tumor progression/relapse. None of the glioblastoma patients had an isocitrate dehydrogenase mutation. The sample was blood, taken after dendritic cell vaccination. The chain combines TRBV9 with TRBJ1-4, with D possibly TRBD1 on 5 matching bases. The origin of this receptor is a human donor with glioblastoma. The CDR3 DNA reads as TGTGCCAGCAGCGTAGCTGTGGGGCCCCGAGAAAAACTGTTTTTT. This sequence encodes CASSVAVGPREKLFF. Using reference TRBV9 and TRBJ1-4 for the parts outside the CDR3, the full variable domain is DSGVTQTPKHLITATGQRVTLRCSPRSGDLSVYWYQQSLDQGLQFLIQYYNGEERAKGNILERFSAQQFPDLHSELNLSSLELGDSALYFCASSVAVGPREKLFFGSGTQLSVL.